A single sample gave rise to the 25 T cell receptor beta chains below, sequenced in a study of naive and memory T cell subsets. The beta constant-region primer was an equimolar mix of two oligonucleotides covering TRBC1 and TRBC2. Nested alpha and beta constant-region primers with the SP2 primer drove four PCR rounds on ligated cDNA. TCRdb ran MiXCR on the UMI-ligation and nested PCR reads and lists one entry per CDR3 protein. The data show tens of thousands of distinct CDR3 sequences, with 9% to 9.5% seen just once and over 1% held by the top ten. The sequencing sample was made of naive CD8+ T cells from blood. The receptors here all came from a human donor in good health.

Comment on this clonotype: It may be a read error: a sequence one base away is much more abundant. The CDR3 nucleotides are TGTGGCAGCAGCTTTGAAGGGATAAATCAGCCCCAGCATTTT. Protein product: CGSSFEGINQPQHF. V and J are TRBV7-8 and TRBJ1-5; no reliable D call. The CDR3 loop spans 14 amino acids. Germline V CDR1 and CDR2: SGHVS, FQNEAQ.

The chain combines TRBV27 with TRBJ2-7; the match to TRBD2 covers 14 bases. The CDR3 spans 15 residues. Germline loops: CDR1 MNHEY, CDR2 SMNVEV (reference sequence). The junction had 2 bases not matched to a gene; V was cut back by 3 bases and J by 4 bases. CDR3 nucleotide sequence: TGTGCCAGCAGTTTGAGGACTAGCGGGAGGTACGAGCAGTACTTC. It specifies CASSLRTSGRYEQYF.

This clonotype was detected only a few times. The chain uses TRBV6-5 and TRBJ1-2, with unresolved D. Trimming removed 0 bases at V and 4 bases at J, with 9 bases between. The CDR3 length is 14 residues. Germline V gene data show CDR1 as MNHEY and CDR2 as SVGAGI. The CDR3 sequence: CASSYSPGPYGYTF. The CDR3 coding sequence is TGTGCCAGCAGTTACTCGCCAGGCCCCTATGGCTACACCTTC.

The chain uses TRBV18 and TRBJ2-7; D is perhaps TRBD2 (5 bases). The CDR3 covers 15 residues. With 0 bases removed from V and 0 bases from J, the gap between germline ends came to 9 bases. Germline values: CDR1 KGHSH, CDR2 LQKENI. CDR3 sequence reads: CASSPPVRDSYEQYF. CDR3 in DNA: TGTGCCAGCTCACCACCGGTCCGGGACTCCTACGAGCAGTACTTC.

This clonotype was observed at least ten times. V is TRBV27 and J is TRBJ2-1; TRBD2 matches 8 bases. The CDR3 has 14 amino acids. Germline V gene lookup returns CDR1 MNHEY and CDR2 SMNVEV (reference sequence). Trimming removed 4 bases from V and 7 bases from J; junction bases left unmatched: 6. CDR3 sequence: CASSWAGGTNEQFF. CDR3 sequence (DNA): TGTGCCAGCAGTTGGGCGGGAGGTACGAATGAGCAGTTCTTC.

This clonotype was seen repeatedly, ten times or more. The rearrangement links TRBV10-3 to TRBJ2-2; 11 positions match TRBD2. V gave up 3 bases and J gave up 0 bases; unmatched junction bases: 12. This CDR3 spans 20 amino acids. CDR1 is ENHRY, CDR2 SYGVKD, per germline. The CDR3 loop is CAISDFGTSGTLTNTGELFF. The CDR3 region has the DNA TGTGCCATCAGTGACTTTGGGACTAGCGGTACACTAACGAACACCGGGGAGCTGTTTTTT.

This clonotype was seen ten or more times. V and J are TRBV10-2 and TRBJ2-5, with TRBD1 identical over 7 bases. This CDR3 is 13 amino acids long. Trimming at V came to 6 bases and at J to 3 bases, leaving 4 bases not matched to a gene. The V gene's germline CDR1 is WSHSY and CDR2 SAAADI. DNA of the CDR3: TGCGCCAGCAGGGACAGGACAGAAGAGACCCAGTACTTC. Its protein product is CASRDRTEETQYF.

The rearrangement links TRBV10-3 to TRBJ1-2; D call uncertain. Trimming took 3 bases from V and 8 from J, leaving 13 bases between them. CDR3 length: 13 amino acids. Germline loops: CDR1 ENHRY, CDR2 SYGVKD. The CDR3 loop reads CAISDEELWGYTF. The CDR3 nucleotides read TGTGCCATCAGTGATGAGGAATTGTGGGGCTACACCTTC.

Ten or more counts support this clonotype. V usage is TRBV29-1 and J usage is TRBJ2-1, with D uncertain. This CDR3 has 13 amino acids. Trimming shortened V by 7 bases and J by 0 bases, and 10 bases separated the two germline ends. Per the germline V gene, CDR1 is SQVTM and CDR2 is ANQGSEA. CDR3 bases: TGCAGCGCCGGACCTAGCTCCTACAATGAGCAGTTCTTC. It encodes CSAGPSSYNEQFF.

This clonotype was recorded a few times. The rearrangement joins TRBV29-1 to TRBJ1-2; perhaps TRBD1 as D (6 bases). The germline CDR1 and CDR2 sequences are SQVTM and ANQGSEA. The CDR3 loop spans 16 amino acids. Trimming shortened V by 0 bases and J by 5 bases, and 19 bases separated the two germline ends. DNA for the CDR3: TGCAGCGTTGAAGATCAGGGGACACGGGCTCCGTATGGCTACACCTTC. Encoded protein: CSVEDQGTRAPYGYTF.

This chain uses TRBV24-1 with TRBJ2-5; D is unclear. Germline V gives CDR1 KGHDR, CDR2 SFDVKD. This CDR3 spans 15 amino acids. V lost 6 bases and J lost 0, with 13 bases in between. The CDR3 bases are TGTGCCACCAGTCCCAGCCTGCTAAACCAAGAGACCCAGTACTTC. This sequence encodes CATSPSLLNQETQYF.

In this sample, this clonotype turned up many times. This chain uses TRBV13 with TRBJ2-1; no firm D call. The germline V gene has CDR1 PRHDT and CDR2 FYEKMQ (reference sequence). Trimming left V 0 bases short and J 9 bases short, with 3 bases between. The CDR3 runs to 11 residues. The CDR3 region has the DNA TGTGCCAGCAGCTTAGGAGGTGAGCAGTTCTTC. Encoded protein: CASSLGGEQFF. Using reference TRBV13 and TRBJ2-1 for the parts outside the CDR3, the full variable domain is AAGVIQSPRHLIKEKRETATLKCYPIPRHDTVYWYQQGPGQDPQFLISFYEKMQSDKGSIPDRFSAQQFSDYHSELNMSSLELGDSALYFCASSLGGEQFFGPGTRLTVL.

This clonotype has a handful of counts. V is TRBV6-2 or TRBV6-3 and J is TRBJ2-7; D gene unclear. Per germline, CDR1 MNHEY and CDR2 SVGEGT. V lost 2 bases, J lost 3 bases, and 5 bases lay in between. The CDR3 covers 12 residues. The CDR3 DNA is TGTGCCAGCAGTTACCCGGACTACGAGCAGTACTTC. It specifies CASSYPDYEQYF.

This clonotype was counted only a few times. This sequence joins TRBV6-2 or TRBV6-3 and TRBJ2-5; no firm D call. Germline values: CDR1 MNHEY, CDR2 SVGEGT. The V and J ends lost 5 bases and 0 bases respectively, with 7 bases between them. The length of the CDR3 is 13 residues. For the CDR3, the DNA is TGTGCCAGCAGTCTTAATTACCAAGAGACCCAGTACTTC. It encodes CASSLNYQETQYF.

The V gene is TRBV4-1, the J gene TRBJ2-7; D ambiguous. In germline, CDR1 is MGHRA, CDR2 YSYEKL. V lost 0 bases and J 1 base, leaving 4 bases between the germline ends. The CDR3 is made up of 13 amino acids. This CDR3 reads CASSQDKSYEQYF. The CDR3 nucleotides are TGCGCCAGCAGCCAAGATAAGTCCTACGAGCAGTACTTC.

The chain has TRBV7-9 and TRBJ2-1; the match to TRBD2 covers 8 bases. The CDR3 is 18 residues long. CDR1 is SEHNR, CDR2 FQNEAQ, per germline (reference sequence). The J segment lost 6 bases and the V segment lost 0 bases, leaving 13 bases of the junction unmatched. The CDR3 coding sequence is TGTGCCAGCAGCTTAGCGTACGGGAGGGCCACAAGGGGCAATGAGCAGTTCTTC. Amino acid sequence: CASSLAYGRATRGNEQFF.

J is TRBJ2-2 and V is TRBV6-5; 9 bases agree with TRBD2. The CDR3 is 18 residues long. V shed 2 bases, J shed 1 base, and the junction held 8 bases outside the gene matches. The V gene's germline CDR1 is MNHEY and CDR2 SVGAGI. The CDR3 protein is CASSYGLAGALNTGELFF. CDR3 in DNA: TGTGCCAGCAGTTACGGGTTAGCGGGAGCTTTGAACACCGGGGAGCTGTTTTTT.

At least ten counts were recorded for this clonotype. The gene calls are TRBV5-1 and TRBJ1-1, with D possibly matching TRBD1 (5 bases). Germline CDR1 reads SGHRS; CDR2 reads YFSETQ. CDR3 size: 14 residues. V was clipped by 0 bases and J by 6 bases, with 12 bases between them. The CDR3, as DNA: TGCGCCAGCAGCTTGGGGCAGGCGGGACCTGAAGCTTTCTTT. It encodes CASSLGQAGPEAFF.

The chain is built from TRBV20-1 and TRBJ1-2, with D possibly being TRBD1 (5 bases). V was trimmed by 0 bases and J by 3 bases, leaving 8 bases between them. CDR3 length: 13 amino acids. Germline V CDR1 and CDR2: DFQATT, SNEGSKA (reference sequence). The CDR3 DNA reads as TGCAGTGCTAGAGATTCGGGGGACTATGGCTACACCTTC. Its translation is CSARDSGDYGYTF.

This rearrangement joins TRBV11-3 to TRBJ2-1; TRBD2 is a possible D gene (6 bases). The V and J ends lost 0 bases and 9 bases respectively, with 24 bases between them. Germline loops: CDR1 SGHNT, CDR2 YENEEA. The CDR3 runs 18 residues. The DNA for the CDR3 is TGTGCCAGCAGCTTAGATCCTTGTACGGGAGCTTTAATTGGTGAGCAGTTCTTC. Encoded protein: CASSLDPCTGALIGEQFF.

There are many counts of this clonotype. The J gene is TRBJ2-1, the V gene TRBV6-5; the match to TRBD2 covers 7 bases. Trimming removed 0 bases from V and 3 bases from J; junction bases left unmatched: 11. The CDR3 runs to 18 residues. Germline lookup yields CDR1 MNHEY and CDR2 SVGAGI. The CDR3 coding sequence is TGTGCCAGCAGTTACTCGGGCCCCTGGCGGGAGAGCTACAATGAGCAGTTCTTC. Its translation is CASSYSGPWRESYNEQFF.

This clonotype was detected ten times or more. This sequence joins TRBV5-6 and TRBJ2-1; D tentatively reads TRBD1 or TRBD2 (5 bases each). The CDR3 consists of 13 residues. Trimming cost V 4 bases and J 5 bases, with 10 bases left between them. Germline assignment: CDR1 SGHDT and CDR2 YYEEEE. CDR3 sequence: CASSPGTDNEQFF. In DNA form, the CDR3 reads TGTGCCAGCAGCCCGGGGACCGACAATGAGCAGTTCTTC.

Concerning this clonotype itself: This could be a read error, since a much larger clone is one nucleotide away. This rearrangement joins TRBV27 to TRBJ2-5; D assignment may be TRBD1 or TRBD2 (5 bases each). The CDR3 covers 15 residues. Per the germline V gene, CDR1 is MNHEY and CDR2 is SMNVEV (reference sequence). The CDR3 nucleotides read TGTGCCAGCAGTTTACTGGCAGAGGGGACGGGGACCAAGTACTTC. It codes for CASSLLAEGTGTKYF.

This clonotype appeared many times. The rearrangement uses TRBV29-1 and TRBJ1-2; 8 nucleotides agree with TRBD1. This CDR3 has 13 residues. With V trimmed by 4 bases and J by 3 bases, 4 bases remained unmatched. The germline V gene has CDR1 SQVTM and CDR2 ANQGSEA. The CDR3 coding sequence is TGCAGCGTTGTTCGGACAGGGCACTATGGCTACACCTTC. Its translation is CSVVRTGHYGYTF.

This clonotype was counted between two and nine times. The chain has TRBV6-7 and TRBJ1-5, with 7 bases that match TRBD1. TRBV6-7 is marked as an open reading frame, function uncertain. After removal of 4 bases from V and 4 bases from J, the junction contained 7 bases not matched to a gene. The CDR3 sequence is 15 residues long. As DNA, the CDR3 is TGTGCCAGCAGTTTCACGGGACAGCCTAATCAGCCCCAGCATTTT. Translating gives CASSFTGQPNQPQHF.